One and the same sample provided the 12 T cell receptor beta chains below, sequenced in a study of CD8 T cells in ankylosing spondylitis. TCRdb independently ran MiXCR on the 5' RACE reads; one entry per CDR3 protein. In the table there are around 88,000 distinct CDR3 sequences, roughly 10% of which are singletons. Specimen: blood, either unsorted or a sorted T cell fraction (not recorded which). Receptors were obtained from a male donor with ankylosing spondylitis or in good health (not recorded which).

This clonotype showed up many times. The CDR3 loop reads CASSVDFTGELFF. The CDR3 coding sequence is TGTGCCAGCAGCGTAGATTTCACCGGGGAGCTGTTTTTT. The chain uses TRBV9 and TRBJ2-2; no definite D call. The CDR3 spans 13 residues. V was trimmed by 0 bases and J by 4 bases, leaving 4 bases between them. CDR1 and CDR2 from the germline V gene are SGDLS and YYNGEE.

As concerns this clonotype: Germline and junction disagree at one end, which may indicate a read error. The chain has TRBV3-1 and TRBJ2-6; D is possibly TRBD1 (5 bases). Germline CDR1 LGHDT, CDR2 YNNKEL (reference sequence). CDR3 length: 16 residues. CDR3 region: CASSQDGLNGANILTF. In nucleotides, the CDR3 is TGTGCCAGCAGCCAAGACGGGCTAAATGGGGCCAACATCCTGACTTTC.

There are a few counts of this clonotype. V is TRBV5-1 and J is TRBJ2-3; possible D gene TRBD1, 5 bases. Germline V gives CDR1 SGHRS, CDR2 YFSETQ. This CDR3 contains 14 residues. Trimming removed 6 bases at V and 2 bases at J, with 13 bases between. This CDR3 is CASIGDSHTDTQYF. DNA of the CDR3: TGCGCCAGCATTGGAGACAGCCACACAGATACGCAGTATTTT.

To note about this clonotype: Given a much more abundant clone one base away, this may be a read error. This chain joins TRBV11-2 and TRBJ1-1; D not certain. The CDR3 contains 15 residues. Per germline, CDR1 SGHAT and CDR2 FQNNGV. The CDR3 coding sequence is TGTGCCGGCAGCTTAGTGGAGGCGTTGGGGACTGAAGCTTTCTTT. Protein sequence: CAGSLVEALGTEAFF.

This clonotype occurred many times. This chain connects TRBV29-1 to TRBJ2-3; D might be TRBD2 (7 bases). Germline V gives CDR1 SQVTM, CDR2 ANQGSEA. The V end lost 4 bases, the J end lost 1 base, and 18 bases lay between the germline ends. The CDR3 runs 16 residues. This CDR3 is CSVGGGGRRGTDTQYF. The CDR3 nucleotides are TGCAGCGTTGGGGGAGGGGGGCGCAGGGGCACAGATACGCAGTATTTT.

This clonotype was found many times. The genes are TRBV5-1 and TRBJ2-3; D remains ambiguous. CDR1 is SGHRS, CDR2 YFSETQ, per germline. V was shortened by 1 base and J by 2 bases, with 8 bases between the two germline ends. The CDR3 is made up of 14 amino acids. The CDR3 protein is CASSLSQNTDTQYF. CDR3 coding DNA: TGCGCCAGCAGCTTGTCCCAAAACACAGATACGCAGTATTTT.

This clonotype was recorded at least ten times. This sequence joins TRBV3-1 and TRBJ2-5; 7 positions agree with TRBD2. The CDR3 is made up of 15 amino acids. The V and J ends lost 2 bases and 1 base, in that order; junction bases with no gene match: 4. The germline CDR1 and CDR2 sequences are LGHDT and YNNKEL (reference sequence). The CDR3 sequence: CASSQIRGGQETQYF. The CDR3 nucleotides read TGTGCCAGCAGCCAAATTCGCGGGGGCCAAGAGACCCAGTACTTC.

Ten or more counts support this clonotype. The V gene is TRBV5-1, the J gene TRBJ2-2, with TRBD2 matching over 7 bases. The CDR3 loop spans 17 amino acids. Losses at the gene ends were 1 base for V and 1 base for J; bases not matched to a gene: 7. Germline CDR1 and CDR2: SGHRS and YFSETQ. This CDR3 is CASSLWSGTMNTGELFF. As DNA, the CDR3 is TGCGCCAGCAGCTTGTGGTCCGGGACTATGAACACCGGGGAGCTGTTTTTT.

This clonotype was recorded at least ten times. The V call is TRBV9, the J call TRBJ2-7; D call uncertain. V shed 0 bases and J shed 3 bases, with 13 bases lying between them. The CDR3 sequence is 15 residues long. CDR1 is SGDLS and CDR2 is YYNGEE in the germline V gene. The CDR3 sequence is CASSVGDKNSYEQYF. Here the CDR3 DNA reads TGTGCCAGCAGCGTAGGCGACAAAAATAGCTACGAGCAGTACTTC.

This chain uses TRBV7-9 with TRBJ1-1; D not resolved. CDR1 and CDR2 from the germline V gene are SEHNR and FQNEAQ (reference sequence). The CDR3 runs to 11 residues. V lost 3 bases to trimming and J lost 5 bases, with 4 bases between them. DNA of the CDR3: TGTGCCAGCAGCTTTGGTACTGAAGCTTTCTTT. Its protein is CASSFGTEAFF.

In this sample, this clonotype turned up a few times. The DNA of the CDR3 is TGTGCCAGCAGCCCGGGACTAGCGGGGGGCAGAACCTACGAGCAGTACTTC. This codes for CASSPGLAGGRTYEQYF. V is TRBV5-6 and J is TRBJ2-7; TRBD2 matches 15 bases. The germline V gene encodes CDR1 SGHDT and CDR2 YYEEEE. The CDR3 runs 17 residues. Trimming cost V 4 bases and J 2 bases; bases outside gene matches: 7.

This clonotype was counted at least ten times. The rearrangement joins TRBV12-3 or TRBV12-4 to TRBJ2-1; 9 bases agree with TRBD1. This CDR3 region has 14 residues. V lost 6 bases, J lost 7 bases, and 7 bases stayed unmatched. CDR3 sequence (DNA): TGTGCCAGCAGGGGGGACAGGGAAGGAAATGAGCAGTTCTTC. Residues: CASRGDREGNEQFF.